What follows are 9 T cell receptor beta chains derived from one specimen sequenced in a study of T cell responses to AZD1222 COVID-19 vaccine. Method: immunoSEQ multiplex PCR; TCRdb's copy keeps in-frame clones and lacks some. This table holds around 140,000 clones, around 83% found once. This specimen consisted of peripheral blood, obtained 28 days after the second AZD1222 dose. These receptor sequences come from an adult who received the AZD1222 COVID-19 vaccine.

The chain employs TRBV2 and TRBJ1-2; D may be TRBD1 (5 bases). The V gene's germline CDR1 is SNHLY and CDR2 FYNNEI. V lost 4 bases and J 6 bases, leaving 12 bases between the germline ends. The CDR3 runs to 13 residues. In DNA form, the CDR3 reads TGTGCCAGCAGTGTAGTAGGGGAGGATGGCTACACCTTC. Protein: CASSVVGEDGYTF.

The chain links TRBV5-1 to TRBJ2-1; no definite D call. The CDR3 covers 16 residues. Germline CDR1 and CDR2: SGHRS and YFSETQ. The V end was cut by 6 bases, the J end by 1 base, with 17 bases between. The CDR3 DNA reads as TGCGCCAGCACTTTCGGAGCAGTACAGTCCTACAATGAGCAGTTCTTC. It encodes CASTFGAVQSYNEQFF.

The table lists this clone with a count of one. The chain links TRBV7-7 to TRBJ2-1; TRBD1 matches 8 bases. The CDR3 sequence is 17 residues long. The V gene end was trimmed by 0 bases and the J gene end by 6 bases; junction bases not matched to a gene: 10. Per germline, CDR1 SSHAT and CDR2 FNYEAQ (reference sequence). The CDR3 nucleotides are TGTGCCAGCAGCTTAGCGTTTTTTGGGACAGGAGCCAATGAGCAGTTCTTC. Its translation: CASSLAFFGTGANEQFF. The full variable domain, its missing parts supplied by reference TRBV7-7 and TRBJ2-1, is GAGVSQSPRYKVTKRGQDVTLRCDPISSHATLYWYQQALGQGPEFLTYFNYEAQPDKSGLPSDRFSAERPEGSISTLTIQRTEQRDSAMYRCASSLAFFGTGANEQFFGPGTRLTVL.

This rearrangement joins TRBV10-3 to TRBJ2-1; 7 nucleotides match TRBD2. Trimming cost V 2 bases and J 4 bases; bases outside gene matches: 5. Germline CDR1 reads ENHRY; CDR2 reads SYGVKD. This CDR3 has 15 amino acids. The CDR3 DNA reads TGTGCCATCAGTGAGCGGGAGGCCGGGTACAATGAGCAGTTCTTC. Its translation is CAISEREAGYNEQFF.

J is TRBJ2-3 and V is TRBV19; D uncertain. Germline V gene lookup returns CDR1 LNHDA and CDR2 SQIVND (reference sequence). The CDR3 is 15 amino acids. Trimming left V 3 bases short and J 2 bases short, with 12 bases between. The CDR3 sequence: CASSIRLVSTDTQYF. The CDR3 region has the DNA TGTGCCAGTAGTATTCGTCTGGTATCCACAGATACGCAGTATTTT.

Turning to this clone: At one end the junction does not follow the germline gene, possibly because of a read error. The chain links TRBV11-3 to TRBJ2-1; D is unclear. CDR3 size: 12 residues. CDR1 and CDR2 (germline): SGHNT, YENEEA. This chain's CDR3 is CASSLDFNEQFF. The CDR3 DNA reads TGTGCCAGCAGCCTAGACTTCAATGAGCAGTTCTTC.

This chain links TRBV2 with TRBJ1-2, with TRBD1 matching 9 bases. The V and J ends lost 6 bases and 8 bases, in that order; junction bases with no gene match: 10. This CDR3 has 14 residues. The V gene's germline CDR1 is SNHLY and CDR2 FYNNEI. CDR3 in DNA: TGTGCCAGCAGCGATTTGACAGGGGGTTCCGGCTACACCTTC. It specifies CASSDLTGGSGYTF.

The chain employs TRBV4-2 and TRBJ2-3, with 9 bases fitting TRBD2. Germline V gene data show CDR1 as LGHNA and CDR2 as YNFKEQ. With V trimmed by 3 bases and J by 11 bases, 15 bases remained unmatched. The CDR3 extends over 16 amino acids. The CDR3 spells CASSHRTSEPSSGQYF. The CDR3 nucleotides are TGTGCCAGCAGCCACCGGACTAGCGAACCCAGCAGTGGGCAGTATTTT.

The chain uses TRBV12-3 or TRBV12-4 and TRBJ1-2; possibly TRBD1 for D (5 bases). Trimming shortened V by 6 bases and J by 8 bases, and 10 bases separated the two germline ends. This CDR3 contains 11 residues. Here the CDR3 DNA reads TGTGCCAGCAGCTCGTCAGGGGGCTACACCTTC. Translating gives CASSSSGGYTF.